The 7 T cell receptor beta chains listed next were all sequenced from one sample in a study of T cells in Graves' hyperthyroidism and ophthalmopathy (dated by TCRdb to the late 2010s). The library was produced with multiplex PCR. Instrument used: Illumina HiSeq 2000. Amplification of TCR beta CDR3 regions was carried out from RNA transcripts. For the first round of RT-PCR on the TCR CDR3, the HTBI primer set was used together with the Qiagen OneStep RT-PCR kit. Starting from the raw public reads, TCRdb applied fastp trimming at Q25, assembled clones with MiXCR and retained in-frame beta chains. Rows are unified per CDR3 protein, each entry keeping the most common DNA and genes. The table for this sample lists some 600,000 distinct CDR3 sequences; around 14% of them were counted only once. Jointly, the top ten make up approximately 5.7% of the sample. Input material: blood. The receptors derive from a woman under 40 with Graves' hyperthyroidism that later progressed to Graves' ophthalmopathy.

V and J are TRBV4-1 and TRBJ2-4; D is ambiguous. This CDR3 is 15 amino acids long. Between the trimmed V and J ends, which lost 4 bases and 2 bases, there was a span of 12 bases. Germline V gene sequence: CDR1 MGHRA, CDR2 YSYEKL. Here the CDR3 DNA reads TGCGCCAGCAGCCCGATCGGGTTCACCAAAAACATTCAGTACTTC. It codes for CASSPIGFTKNIQYF.

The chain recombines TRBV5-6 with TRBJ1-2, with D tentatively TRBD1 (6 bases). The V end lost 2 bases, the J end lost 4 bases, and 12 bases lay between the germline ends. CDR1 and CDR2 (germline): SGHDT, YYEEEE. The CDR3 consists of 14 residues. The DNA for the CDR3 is TGTGCCAGCAGCTTTGGTCGGGGGCCCTATGGCTACACCTTC. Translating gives CASSFGRGPYGYTF. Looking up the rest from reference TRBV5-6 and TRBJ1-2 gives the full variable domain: DAGVTQSPTHLIKTRGQQVTLRCSPKSGHDTVSWYQQALGQGPQFIFQYYEEEERQRGNFPDRFSGHQFPNYSSELNVNALLLGDSALYLCASSFGRGPYGYTFGSGTRLTVV.

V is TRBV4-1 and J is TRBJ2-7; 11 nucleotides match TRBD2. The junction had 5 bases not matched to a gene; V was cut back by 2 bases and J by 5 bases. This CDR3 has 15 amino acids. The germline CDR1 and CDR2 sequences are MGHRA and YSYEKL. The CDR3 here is CASSQTSGRGDEQYF. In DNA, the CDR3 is TGCGCCAGCAGCCAAACTAGCGGGAGAGGCGACGAGCAGTACTTC.

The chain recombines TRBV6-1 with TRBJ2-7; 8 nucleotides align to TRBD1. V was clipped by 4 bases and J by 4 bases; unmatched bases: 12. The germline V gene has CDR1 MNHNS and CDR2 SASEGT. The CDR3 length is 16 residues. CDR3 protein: CASSVYDRGALYEQYF. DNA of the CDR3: TGTGCCAGCAGTGTTTATGACAGGGGCGCCCTGTACGAGCAGTACTTC.

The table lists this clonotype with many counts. CDR3 sequence: CASSFRGPTYEQYF. Here the CDR3 DNA reads TGTGCCAGCAGTTTCAGGGGACCGACCTACGAGCAGTACTTC. The V gene is TRBV28, the J gene TRBJ2-7, with D perhaps TRBD1 (6 bases). Germline V lookup: CDR1 MDHEN, CDR2 SYDVKM. Trimming shortened V by 3 bases and J by 2 bases, and 11 bases separated the two germline ends. The CDR3 spans 14 residues.

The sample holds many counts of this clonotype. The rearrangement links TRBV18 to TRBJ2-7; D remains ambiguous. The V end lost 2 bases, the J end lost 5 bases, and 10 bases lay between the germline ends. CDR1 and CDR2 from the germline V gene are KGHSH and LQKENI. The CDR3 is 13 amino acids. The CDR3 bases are TGTGCCAGCTCACCAATCGAGGCGGACGAGCAGTACTTC. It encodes CASSPIEADEQYF.

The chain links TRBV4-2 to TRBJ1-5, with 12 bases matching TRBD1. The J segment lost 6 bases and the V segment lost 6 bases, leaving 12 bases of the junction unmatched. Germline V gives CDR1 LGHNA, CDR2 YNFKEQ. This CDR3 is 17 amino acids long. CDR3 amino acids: CASRLEGGTGGGQPQHF. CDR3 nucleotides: TGTGCCAGCAGACTAGAGGGTGGGACAGGGGGCGGTCAGCCCCAGCATTTT.